Listed here are 7 T cell receptor beta chains from one sample, sequenced in a study of blood T cell repertoires in COVID-19. Clones were read by immunoSEQ multiplex PCR, and TCRdb kept only the in-frame ones, dropping some. The table lists more than 250,000 clones, approximately 90% of them singletons. The sample comprised PBMCs or T cells enriched from blood (not recorded which). The origin of the receptors is a woman aged 18-29 years who had recovered from COVID-19.

This chain uses TRBV5-8 with TRBJ2-2; 9 bases are shared with TRBD1. The germline V gene has CDR1 SGHTS and CDR2 YDEGEE. The CDR3 extends over 15 amino acids. V lost 4 bases to trimming and J lost 7 bases; unmatched junction nucleotides: 8. CDR3 residues: CASSPRDRAIGELFF. CDR3 nucleotides: TGTGCCAGCAGCCCCCGGGACAGGGCTATCGGGGAGCTGTTTTTT.

This rearrangement joins TRBV6-5 to TRBJ2-5, with D tentatively TRBD2 (6 bases). The germline gives CDR1 MNHEY, CDR2 SVGAGI. V lost 3 bases to trimming and J lost 4 bases, with 18 bases between them. The CDR3 extends over 16 amino acids. This CDR3 reads CASSYGGDARAETQYF. The CDR3 DNA follows: TGTGCCAGCAGTTATGGAGGGGACGCACGGGCAGAGACCCAGTACTTC.

This clone appeared a single time. This rearrangement joins TRBV18 to TRBJ1-2, with TRBD1 identical over 9 bases. This CDR3 is 14 amino acids long. The germline V gene has CDR1 KGHSH and CDR2 LQKENI. Trimming took 2 bases from V and 5 from J; bases not matched to a gene: 3. The CDR3 sequence is CASSPGQGLYGYTF. CDR3 bases: TGTGCCAGCTCACCAGGACAGGGGTTGTATGGCTACACCTTC.

The chain links TRBV18 to TRBJ1-1; 7 bases line up with TRBD1. CDR3 length: 15 residues. J gave up 9 bases and V 4 bases, and 14 bases lay outside the gene matches. Germline V gives CDR1 KGHSH, CDR2 LQKENI. The chain's CDR3 is CASSLPRTGPFKAFF. CDR3 sequence (DNA): TGTGCCAGCTCACTACCCAGGACAGGCCCCTTCAAAGCTTTCTTT.

The chain recombines TRBV4-1 with TRBJ1-2, with 10 bases matching TRBD1. This CDR3 has 15 residues. J gave up 3 bases and V 6 bases, and 7 bases lay outside the gene matches. Germline values: CDR1 MGHRA, CDR2 YSYEKL. The CDR3 here is CASSRTGTGDYGYTF. The CDR3 DNA reads as TGCGCCAGCAGTCGAACCGGGACAGGGGACTATGGCTACACCTTC.

This clone showed up just once. The chain carries TRBV27 and TRBJ2-1; 7 nucleotides line up with TRBD2. J was trimmed by 2 bases and V by 4 bases; bases with no gene match: 14. Germline V gene data show CDR1 as MNHEY and CDR2 as SMNVEV (reference sequence). The CDR3 contains 18 residues. The chain's CDR3 is CASSWISGTSLAYNEQFF. The CDR3 coding sequence is TGTGCCAGCAGTTGGATAAGCGGGACGTCTCTCGCCTACAATGAGCAGTTCTTC.

V is TRBV7-2 and J is TRBJ1-1; D might be TRBD1 (5 bases). From germline, CDR1 is SGHTA and CDR2 FQGNSA. This CDR3 is built from 14 residues. The V end lost 5 bases, the J end lost 0 bases, and 10 bases lay between the germline ends. CDR3 sequence reads: CASSLQGLNTEAFF. Written as DNA, the CDR3 is TGTGCCAGCAGCCTTCAGGGCTTGAACACTGAAGCTTTCTTT.